These 13 T cell receptor beta chains came from one sample sequenced in a study of shared clonotypes between healthy human individuals. Method: immunoSEQ multiplex PCR; TCRdb's copy keeps in-frame clones and lacks some. The table includes around 1.5 million clones, nearly 99% detected once. The sequencing sample was made of naive CD4+ T cells sorted from blood. Subset in this sample: CD45RA+ positively selected. Every receptor here comes from a man younger than 45 in good health.

The V gene is TRBV5-5, the J gene TRBJ1-3; 9 bases are shared with TRBD1. V dropped 7 bases and J dropped 1; count of bases not matched to a gene: 6. The CDR3 is 15 residues long. Germline CDR1 reads SGHKS; CDR2 reads YYEKEE (reference sequence). In DNA form, the CDR3 reads TGTGCCAGCGGAGACAGGGGGAAGTCTGGAAACACCATATATTTT. Its translation is CASGDRGKSGNTIYF.

The rearrangement joins TRBV19 to TRBJ2-3, with D unresolved. The CDR3 covers 18 residues. V was pared by 3 bases and J by 2 bases, with 21 bases between. The V gene's germline CDR1 is LNHDA and CDR2 SQIVND (reference sequence). The CDR3 bases are TGTGCCAGTAGTATTCGACGGGTCGGTGGCAGCTTCACAGATACGCAGTATTTT. Its protein product is CASSIRRVGGSFTDTQYF.

This sequence joins TRBV6-1 and TRBJ2-7, with D perhaps assigned TRBD1 or TRBD2 (5 bases each). The germline V and J ends were trimmed by 5 bases and 3 bases, with 17 bases remaining between them. Germline CDR1 is MNHNS and CDR2 is SASEGT. CDR3 length equals 15 residues. CDR3 protein: CASSLGAVSYYEQYF. Written as DNA, the CDR3 is TGTGCCAGCAGTCTCGGGGCAGTCTCCTACTACGAGCAGTACTTC.

The chain combines TRBV10-3 with TRBJ2-1; 7 bases line up with TRBD1. The CDR3 contains 14 residues. Germline CDR1 is ENHRY and CDR2 is SYGVKD. The V segment lost 6 bases and the J segment 6 bases; nucleotides outside the gene matches: 8. CDR3 sequence (DNA): TGTGCCATCAGACCGGGACAGACAGGCAATGAGCAGTTCTTC. It translates to CAIRPGQTGNEQFF.

The gene calls are TRBV4-1 and TRBJ2-7; 7 bases line up with TRBD2. The CDR3 has 15 amino acids. CDR1 is MGHRA, CDR2 YSYEKL, per germline. V lost 4 bases and J lost 0; bases outside the gene matches: 6. The CDR3 nucleotides read TGCGCCAGCAGCCCCAGGCGCGGGAGCTCCTACGAGCAGTACTTC. It specifies CASSPRRGSSYEQYF.

The chain carries TRBV29-1 and TRBJ2-7; TRBD1 is a possible D gene (5 bases). Germline values: CDR1 SQVTM, CDR2 ANQGSEA. The V end was cut by 7 bases, the J end by 3 bases, with 10 bases between. CDR3 length: 11 amino acids. CDR3: CSGGENYEQYF. The CDR3 nucleotides read TGCAGCGGGGGCGAGAACTACGAGCAGTACTTC.

This sequence joins TRBV7-2 and TRBJ2-2; D may correspond to TRBD1 or TRBD2 (5 bases each). The CDR3 has 15 amino acids. Trimming removed 5 bases from V and 5 bases from J, with 15 bases in between. Germline V CDR1 and CDR2: SGHTA, FQGNSA. In DNA, the CDR3 is TGTGCCAGCAGCAAACGGGGACCGTTAACCGGGGAGCTGTTTTTT. It encodes CASSKRGPLTGELFF.

This chain links TRBV7-2 with TRBJ2-7; TRBD2 agrees at 8 bases. Trimming cost V 2 bases and J 7 bases; bases outside gene matches: 7. Germline CDR1 reads SGHTA; CDR2 reads FQGNSA. This CDR3 has 14 residues. In DNA form, the CDR3 reads TGTGCCAGCAGCTTAACAGCGGGAGCGGGAGAGCAGTACTTC. Translated: CASSLTAGAGEQYF.

As concerns this clone: Different DNA sequences within this sample yield the same CDR3. The chain uses TRBV9 and TRBJ2-1; TRBD2 is a possible D gene (6 bases). V was clipped by 3 bases and J by 4 bases, with 8 bases between them. The CDR3 loop spans 13 amino acids. Germline values: CDR1 SGDLS, CDR2 YYNGEE. Here the CDR3 reads CASSAGLYNEQFF. The DNA for the CDR3 is TGTGCCAGCAGCGCAGGACTATACAATGAGCAGTTCTTC. Complete variable domain (other parts from reference TRBV9 and TRBJ2-1): DSGVTQTPKHLITATGQRVTLRCSPRSGDLSVYWYQQSLDQGLQFLIQYYNGEERAKGNILERFSAQQFPDLHSELNLSSLELGDSALYFCASSAGLYNEQFFGPGTRLTVL.

This clone occurred once. The chain is built from TRBV14 and TRBJ2-2; 9 bases map to TRBD2. The germline gives CDR1 SGHDN, CDR2 FVKESK. Germline trimming cut 0 bases from V and 6 bases from J; bases unmatched to any gene: 8. This CDR3 is built from 17 residues. In DNA form, the CDR3 reads TGTGCCAGCAGCCAAGACCTACTAGCGGGCCGGTCCGGGGAGCTGTTTTTT. Protein sequence: CASSQDLLAGRSGELFF.

V and J are TRBV4-1 and TRBJ1-5, with D possibly being TRBD1 (5 bases). Trimming left V 0 bases short and J 2 bases short, with 8 bases between. Germline assignment: CDR1 MGHRA and CDR2 YSYEKL. There are 15 residues in the CDR3. In DNA form, the CDR3 reads TGCGCCAGCAGCCAAGATCAGGGTGGCAATCAGCCCCAGCATTTT. It is translated as CASSQDQGGNQPQHF.

The chain couples TRBV7-9 to TRBJ2-3; TRBD2 might be the D (5 bases). Germline V gene data show CDR1 as SEHNR and CDR2 as FQNEAQ (reference sequence). CDR3 size: 15 residues. The germline V and J ends were trimmed by 2 bases and 2 bases, with 11 bases remaining between them. CDR3 protein: CASSLIRGNTDTQYF. The CDR3 DNA follows: TGTGCCAGCAGCTTAATACGGGGTAACACAGATACGCAGTATTTT.

The CDR3 region has the DNA TGCGCCAGCAGCACTTTCGGGATCCAAGAGACCCAGTACTTC. This encodes CASSTFGIQETQYF. V and J are TRBV5-1 and TRBJ2-5, with D tentatively TRBD2 (5 bases). The germline gives CDR1 SGHRS, CDR2 YFSETQ. The CDR3 runs 14 residues. V was shortened by 4 bases and J by 1 base, with 11 bases between the two germline ends.